The 9 T cell receptor beta chains reported below all come from one sample, sequenced in a study of blood T cell repertoires in COVID-19. Method: immunoSEQ multiplex PCR; TCRdb's copy keeps in-frame clones and lacks some. The sample includes 87,000 or so clones, about nine tenths of them seen just once. The sequencing sample was made of peripheral blood. These receptor sequences come from a man aged 18 to 30 with COVID-19, enrolled during active disease.

The J gene is TRBJ2-2, the V gene TRBV7-2, with 8 bases aligning to TRBD1. The CDR3 is 15 residues long. Germline V lookup: CDR1 SGHTA, CDR2 FQGNSA. V shed 2 bases, J shed 6 bases, and the junction held 5 bases outside the gene matches. The CDR3 here is CASSLQGARAGELFF. The CDR3 coding sequence is TGTGCCAGCAGCTTACAGGGGGCGCGGGCCGGGGAGCTGTTTTTT.

The chain combines TRBV18 with TRBJ2-2; D unresolved. V was shortened by 0 bases and J by 2 bases, with 10 bases between the two germline ends. The CDR3 consists of 16 residues. The germline gives CDR1 KGHSH, CDR2 LQKENI. The CDR3 reads CASSPPRVSNTGELFF. In nucleotides, the CDR3 is TGTGCCAGCTCACCACCCCGGGTCTCTAACACCGGGGAGCTGTTTTTT. The full variable domain, with the rest looked up from reference TRBV18 and TRBJ2-2, is NAGVMQNPRHLVRRRGQEARLRCSPMKGHSHVYWYRQLPEEGLKFMVYLQKENIIDESGMPKERFSAEFPKEGPSILRIQQVVRGDSAAYFCASSPPRVSNTGELFFGEGSRLTVL.

This rearrangement joins TRBV28 to TRBJ2-5; 12 nucleotides agree with TRBD2. This CDR3 region has 15 residues. With 6 bases clipped from V and 4 bases from J, the junction kept 6 bases outside the gene matches. Per germline, CDR1 MDHEN and CDR2 SYDVKM. CDR3 nucleotide sequence: TGTGCCAGCAGGTCTAGCGGGAGGGCCGGAGAGACCCAGTACTTC. It yields the protein CASRSSGRAGETQYF.

The V call is TRBV9, the J call TRBJ1-1; tentatively, D is TRBD1 (6 bases). Germline CDR1 is SGDLS and CDR2 is YYNGEE. This CDR3 is 15 amino acids long. Trimming pared 4 bases from V and 0 bases from J, leaving 13 bases between. CDR3 DNA sequence: TGTGCCAGCAGCCCAAGAAGGGGGATGAACACTGAAGCTTTCTTT. It yields the protein CASSPRRGMNTEAFF.

This clone has just one count. The chain links TRBV3-1 (or the pseudogene TRBV3-2) to TRBJ2-4; no clear D gene. The CDR3 covers 15 residues. Germline V lookup: CDR1 LGHDT, CDR2 YNNKEL (reference sequence). With 0 bases removed from V and 0 bases from J, the gap between germline ends came to 6 bases. In DNA form, the CDR3 reads TGTGCCAGCAGCCAAGAAAGAGTAGCCAAAAACATTCAGTACTTC. Residues: CASSQERVAKNIQYF.

CDR3 bases: TGTGCCACCAGTGATGTAGGGGTGAGGTACTTC. Translation: CATSDVGVRYF. V is TRBV24-1 and J is TRBJ2-5, with a possible D match to TRBD1 (5 bases). This CDR3 has 11 amino acids. Between the trimmed V and J ends, which lost 3 bases and 13 bases, there was a span of 11 bases. Per the germline V gene, CDR1 is KGHDR and CDR2 is SFDVKD.

The chain combines TRBV5-4 with TRBJ2-7; 7 bases match TRBD2. Germline V gives CDR1 SGHNT, CDR2 YYREEE (reference sequence). V shed 0 bases, J shed 0 bases, and the junction held 0 bases outside the gene matches. There are 14 residues in the CDR3. CDR3: CASSLGTSSYEQYF. CDR3 nucleotide sequence: TGTGCCAGCAGCTTGGGGACTAGCTCCTACGAGCAGTACTTC.

The V gene is TRBV6-2 or TRBV6-3, the J gene TRBJ2-3; TRBD2 is a possible D gene (5 bases). Germline lookup yields CDR1 MNHEY and CDR2 SVGEGT. The CDR3 extends over 14 amino acids. The V end lost 5 bases, the J end lost 0 bases, and 9 bases lay between the germline ends. CDR3 sequence reads: CASSRLASTDTQYF. DNA for the CDR3: TGTGCCAGCAGTCGGCTAGCTAGCACAGATACGCAGTATTTT.

The CDR3 DNA follows: TGTGCCAGCAGTGTGCGACAGGGGGCTAATGAAGCTTTCTTT. Protein sequence: CASSVRQGANEAFF. The chain couples TRBV2 to TRBJ1-1; 10 bases are a match to TRBD1. Germline CDR1 SNHLY, CDR2 FYNNEI. This CDR3 has 14 residues. V dropped 4 bases and J dropped 7; count of bases not matched to a gene: 6.